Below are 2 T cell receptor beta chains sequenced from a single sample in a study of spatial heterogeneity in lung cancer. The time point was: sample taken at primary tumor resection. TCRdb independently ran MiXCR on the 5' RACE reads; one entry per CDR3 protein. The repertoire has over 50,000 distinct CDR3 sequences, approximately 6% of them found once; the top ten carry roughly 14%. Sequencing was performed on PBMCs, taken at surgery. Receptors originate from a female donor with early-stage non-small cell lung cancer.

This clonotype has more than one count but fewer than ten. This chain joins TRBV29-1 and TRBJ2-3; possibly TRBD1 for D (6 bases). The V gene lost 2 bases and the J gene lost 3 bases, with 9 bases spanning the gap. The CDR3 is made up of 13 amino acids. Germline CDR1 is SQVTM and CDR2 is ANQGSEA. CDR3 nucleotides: TGCAGCGTTGAACAGGGGATTACAGATACGCAGTATTTT. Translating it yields CSVEQGITDTQYF.

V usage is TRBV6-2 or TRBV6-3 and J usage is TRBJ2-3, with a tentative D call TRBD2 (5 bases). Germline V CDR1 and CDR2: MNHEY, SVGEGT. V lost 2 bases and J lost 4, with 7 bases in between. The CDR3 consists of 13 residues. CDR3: CASSYGLADTQYF. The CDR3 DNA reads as TGTGCCAGCAGTTACGGACTGGCAGATACGCAGTATTTT.